Listed below are T cell receptor beta chains from one sample, sequenced in a study of human thymus T cells. Assay: immunoSEQ multiplex PCR; the TCRdb copy retains only in-frame clones and omits some. The sample consists of tens of thousands of clones, approximately 95% of them appearing once. Sequenced: blood. Receptors were obtained from a boy younger than two with a congenital heart defect but otherwise immunologically healthy. CDR3s include the opening cysteine and the closing phenylalanine or tryptophan. The D gene is left open where the match is weak. Not all rows give a size; the values are once, few, many and, for expanded clones, a class.

>TRBJ1-1|.|TRBV10-1|.
TGCGCCAGCAGTGAGAGGCAGGGTCTGAACACTGAAGCTTTCTTT
CASSERQGLNTEAFF
>TRBJ1-1|.|TRBV27|.
TGTGCCAGCAGTTTTTTAGGCCTAACAGGGAGGAACACTGAAGCTTTCTTT
CASSFLGLTGRNTEAFF
>TRBJ2-3|.|TRBV5-1|TRBD1
TGCGCCAGCAGCGTACAGGGGGGTGGCACAGATACGCAGTATTTT
CASSVQGGGTDTQYF
>TRBJ1-5|.|TRBV6-1|.
TGTGCCAGCAGTGAACAGGGGAATCAGCCCCAGCATTTT
CASSEQGNQPQHF
>TRBJ2-4|.|TRBV7-2|.
TGTGCCAGCAGCTTAGCGGGGGGTGCCTTAAACATTCAGTACTTC
CASSLAGGALNIQYF
>TRBJ2-3|.|TRBV2|.
TGTGCCAGCTCTATTAGGTTGCATACGCAGTATTTT
CASSIRLHTQYF
>TRBJ2-7|.|TRBV30|.
TGTGCCTGGAGACGGACTATCTACGAGCAGTACTTC
CAWRRTIYEQYF
>TRBJ1-4|.|TRBV5-1|TRBD1
TGCGCCAGCAGCTTGGCCCGGCCAGGGGGCGTAGCTAATGAAAAACTGTTTTTT
CASSLARPGGVANEKLFF
>TRBJ2-1|.|TRBV23-1|TRBD1
TGCGCCAGCAGTCTTTGGACAGGGCACAATGAGCAGTTCTTC
CASSLWTGHNEQFF
>TRBJ2-7|.|TRBV18|TRBD1
TGTGCCAGCTCCCCCGGGACAGGGAACTACGAGCAGTACTTC
CASSPGTGNYEQYF
>TRBJ2-7|few|TRBV5-6|.
TGTGCCAGCAGCTCCGACAGTGAAGAGCAGTACTTC
CASSSDSEEQYF
>TRBJ1-6|.|TRBV4-1|.
TGCGCCAGCAGCCAAGACAGGCTCTCCTATAATTCACCCCTCCACTTT
CASSQDRLSYNSPLHF
>TRBJ2-5|.|TRBV5-1|.
TGCGCCAGCACCCGTTATGGGAGCCAAGAGACCCAGTACTTC
CASTRYGSQETQYF
>TRBJ2-2|.|TRBV7-2|.
TGTGCCAGCAGCTTAGGGACGGTGACCGGGGAGCTGTTTTTT
CASSLGTVTGELFF
>TRBJ2-1|.|TRBV15|TRBD1
TGTGCCACCAGCAGAATACTCCGGGACAGGGAGGACAATGAGCAGTTCTTC
CATSRILRDREDNEQFF
>TRBJ1-5|once|TRBV6-6|.
TGTGCCAGCAGTTACGCCGTGCAGCCCCAGCATTTT
CASSYAVQPQHF
>TRBJ2-7|.|TRBV5-6|TRBD2
TGTGCCAGCAGCCCCTCTAGCGGGGGCTACGAGCAGTACTTC
CASSPSSGGYEQYF
>TRBJ1-1|.|TRBV7-8|.
TGTGCCAGCAGCCCCAGGGCGGGAACTGAAGCTTTCTTT
CASSPRAGTEAFF
>TRBJ2-1|once|TRBV7-9|TRBD2
TGTGCCAGCAGCGTTCTTCCCGGGACTAGCGGGGGCTTCTACAATGAGCAGTTCTTC
CASSVLPGTSGGFYNEQFF
>TRBJ2-1|.|TRBV6-5|.
TGTGCCAGCAGTTGGGGCATAAACAATGAGCAGTTCTTC
CASSWGINNEQFF